This entry lists 9 T cell receptor beta chains sequenced from one sample in a study of blood T cell repertoires in COVID-19. Here immunoSEQ multiplex PCR was the method, and the copy in TCRdb shows in-frame clones only, minus some. The sample holds over 45,000 clones, approximately 84% seen once. Sequenced material: peripheral blood. These receptor sequences come from a man between 65 and 85 years old with active COVID-19.

The rearrangement links TRBV2 to TRBJ2-7, with 10 positions matching TRBD2. This CDR3 spans 14 amino acids. With 10 bases clipped from V and 3 bases from J, the junction kept 9 bases outside the gene matches. Germline lookup yields CDR1 SNHLY and CDR2 FYNNEI. The CDR3 DNA reads TGTGCCATAACTCCGGGACTAGCGATCTACGAGCAGTACTTC. Amino acid sequence: CAITPGLAIYEQYF.

The chain links TRBV12-3 or TRBV12-4 to TRBJ2-4; D is undetermined. This CDR3 has 13 amino acids. Trimming took 0 bases from V and 6 from J, leaving 6 bases between them. CDR3 nucleotides: TGTGCCAGCAGTTTAGCTAGTACAAACATTCAGTACTTC. Residues: CASSLASTNIQYF.

V usage is TRBV27 and J usage is TRBJ2-1; 14 bases agree with TRBD2. This CDR3 is 15 amino acids long. Trimming at V came to 4 bases and at J to 9 bases, leaving 5 bases not matched to a gene. CDR1 MNHEY and CDR2 SMNVEV come from the germline V gene (reference sequence). The DNA for the CDR3 is TGTGCCAGCAGTTCGGGACTAGCGGGAGCTGGTGAGCAGTTCTTC. This codes for CASSSGLAGAGEQFF.

This sequence joins TRBV12-3 or TRBV12-4 and TRBJ2-1; 9 positions agree with TRBD2. The V gene end was trimmed by 5 bases and the J gene end by 9 bases; junction bases not matched to a gene: 5. The CDR3 runs to 13 residues. The CDR3 coding sequence is TGTGCCAGCAGTCCCCGGACTAGCGCTGAGCAGTTCTTC. Its protein is CASSPRTSAEQFF.

This chain connects TRBV19 to TRBJ2-7; TRBD1 aligns across 10 bases. This CDR3 has 14 residues. The germline gives CDR1 LNHDA, CDR2 SQIVND (reference sequence). The V and J ends lost 5 bases and 5 bases, in that order; junction bases with no gene match: 6. The CDR3 region is CASSDRGRGNEQYF. The CDR3 DNA reads TGTGCCAGTAGTGACAGGGGGCGCGGCAACGAGCAGTACTTC.

This chain uses TRBV2 with TRBJ1-3, with 7 bases lining up with TRBD1. This CDR3 spans 14 amino acids. Looked up from germline, CDR1 is SNHLY and CDR2 is FYNNEI. J gave up 9 bases and V 10 bases, and 15 bases lay outside the gene matches. In DNA form, the CDR3 reads TGTGCCATCGGACAGGAAGTTCCTCGAAGCACCATATATTTT. Amino acids: CAIGQEVPRSTIYF.

This chain uses TRBV10-3 with TRBJ1-1; D not certain. The V and J ends lost 2 bases and 2 bases respectively, with 3 bases between them. The CDR3 has 12 residues. The germline gives CDR1 ENHRY, CDR2 SYGVKD. The CDR3 loop reads CAISEVNTEAFF. The CDR3, as DNA: TGTGCCATCAGTGAGGTAAACACTGAAGCTTTCTTT.

J is TRBJ2-2 and V is TRBV7-2; TRBD2 is a possible D gene (6 bases). Germline CDR1 and CDR2: SGHTA and FQGNSA. Trimming shortened V by 1 base and J by 0 bases, and 9 bases separated the two germline ends. The CDR3 totals 16 residues. CDR3 loop: CASSLVPSANTGELFF. CDR3 coding DNA: TGTGCCAGCAGCTTAGTCCCTAGCGCGAACACCGGGGAGCTGTTTTTT.

The rearrangement joins TRBV3-1 (or the pseudogene TRBV3-2) to TRBJ2-4; D possibly corresponds to TRBD1 (6 bases). This CDR3 has 13 amino acids. Germline V gives CDR1 LGHDT, CDR2 YNNKEL (reference sequence). The V and J ends lost 3 bases and 5 bases respectively, with 8 bases between them. The CDR3 DNA follows: TGTGCCAGCAGCCAGGGGGCACAAAACATTCAGTACTTC. Its protein product is CASSQGAQNIQYF.